The T cell receptor (beta chain) described here comes from a study of early T cells in non-severe SARS-CoV-2 infection. Study-level information: The chains were unpaired, and the sequenced material was bulk RNA from unsorted whole blood.

Each single cDNA molecule received a unique molecular identifier. TCRdb independently ran MiXCR on the 5' RACE reads; one entry per CDR3 protein. Among some 100,000 distinct CDR3 sequences listed, approximately 15% were seen once. The ends were cut back, 3 bases at V and 0 bases at J, with 12 bases in the middle. This CDR3 has 16 amino acids. Germline assignment: CDR1 WSHSY and CDR2 SAAADI. This clonotype showed up just a few times. This TCR came from an adult who was a healthcare worker with PCR-confirmed SARS-CoV-2 infection or an uninfected control (not recorded which). Sequenced sample: whole blood. The chain employs TRBV10-2 and TRBJ1-5; D is undetermined. The CDR3 loop reads CASSDSFGISNQPQHF. Written as DNA, the CDR3 is TGCGCCAGCAGTGACTCCTTCGGGATTAGCAATCAGCCCCAGCATTTT.